These 19 T cell receptor beta chains were sequenced from one sample in a study of T cells in Graves' hyperthyroidism and ophthalmopathy. Amplification of TCR beta CDR3 regions was performed using RNA transcripts as template. A first-round RT-PCR of the TCR CDR3 used the HTBI primer set. MiXCR was run by TCRdb on the multiplex PCR reads, yielding one entry per CDR3 protein. The repertoire holds roughly 99,000 distinct CDR3 sequences, 16% seen once, with 40% to 50% in the top ten. Sequencing used blood. The receptor set was obtained from a woman between 50 and 59 years old with Graves' hyperthyroidism.

The table lists this clonotype with a few counts. The J gene is TRBJ2-7, the V gene TRBV20-1, with 10 nucleotides matching TRBD2. CDR3 length: 15 residues. Germline CDR1 is DFQATT and CDR2 is SNEGSKA (reference sequence). Trimming cost V 0 bases and J 6 bases; bases outside gene matches: 8. CDR3 in amino acids: CSARDLGTSASEQYV. The CDR3 DNA reads TGCAGTGCTAGAGATTTGGGGACTAGCGCGAGCGAGCAGTACGTC.

This clonotype was seen at least ten times. This chain links TRBV5-8 with TRBJ2-1, with 8 bases aligning to TRBD1. The CDR3 length is 16 residues. The J segment lost 7 bases and the V segment lost 0 bases, leaving 9 bases of the junction unmatched. In germline, CDR1 is SGHTS, CDR2 YDEGEE. CDR3 sequence: CASSLASRQGTNEQFF. The CDR3 nucleotides are TGTGCCAGCAGCTTGGCTTCCCGACAGGGGACGAATGAGCAGTTCTTC.

This clonotype was found many times. This chain uses TRBV7-9 with TRBJ2-3, with 9 bases matching TRBD1. The germline CDR1 and CDR2 sequences are SEHNR and FQNEAQ (reference sequence). Trimming cost V 4 bases and J 4 bases; bases outside gene matches: 9. The CDR3 covers 16 residues. DNA for the CDR3: TGTGCCAGCAGCTCCCGCGGGACAGGGAGGGCAGATACGCAGTATTTT. Translating it yields CASSSRGTGRADTQYF.

This clonotype was observed at least ten times. The chain joins TRBV6-1 to TRBJ1-1; D unresolved. There are 12 residues in the CDR3. V was cut by 4 bases and J by 6 bases, with 9 bases left in between. CDR1 MNHNS and CDR2 SASEGT come from the germline V gene. CDR3 amino acids: CASSGVGAEAFF. DNA for the CDR3: TGTGCCAGCAGTGGGGTCGGGGCTGAAGCTTTCTTT.

J is TRBJ2-1 and V is TRBV7-9; 9 nucleotides align to TRBD1. This CDR3 has 16 amino acids. Germline V lookup: CDR1 SEHNR, CDR2 FQNEAQ (reference sequence). V was clipped by 5 bases and J by 1 base; unmatched bases: 6. This chain's CDR3 is CASSPWTGVSYNEQFF. The CDR3 DNA follows: TGTGCCAGCAGCCCCTGGACAGGGGTTTCCTACAATGAGCAGTTCTTC.

This clonotype showed up many times. J is TRBJ1-1 and V is TRBV12-3 or TRBV12-4; TRBD1 matches at 11 bases. The CDR3 has 14 amino acids. V was clipped by 3 bases and J by 4 bases; unmatched bases: 1. The CDR3 bases are TGTGCCAGCAGTTTCGGGACAGGGGGCACTGAAGCTTTCTTT. Protein sequence: CASSFGTGGTEAFF.

The V call is TRBV19, the J call TRBJ2-2; 7 bases fit TRBD2. CDR1 is LNHDA and CDR2 is SQIVND in the germline V gene (reference sequence). This CDR3 spans 16 amino acids. With 3 bases clipped from V and 3 bases from J, the junction kept 7 bases outside the gene matches. The CDR3 spells CASSMVAGAYTGELFF. In DNA form, the CDR3 reads TGTGCCAGTAGTATGGTGGCGGGAGCGTACACCGGGGAGCTGTTTTTT.

This clonotype was detected many times. The chain is built from TRBV20-1 and TRBJ2-7, with D perhaps matching TRBD2 (7 bases). Trimming cost V 4 bases and J 7 bases, with 14 bases left between them. There are 12 residues in the CDR3. Germline CDR1 and CDR2: DFQATT and SNEGSKA (reference sequence). CDR3 coding DNA: TGCAGTGCTAAGCGGGGACATTTGGAGCAGTACTTC. As protein: CSAKRGHLEQYF.

Of note for this clonotype: A much larger clonotype is one base distant, so this may be a read error. This chain links TRBV7-2 with TRBJ1-2, with D unclear. Trimming shortened V by 0 bases and J by 7 bases, and 6 bases separated the two germline ends. The CDR3 is 12 residues long. The V gene's germline CDR1 is SGHTA and CDR2 FQGNSA. The CDR3 protein is CASSLARGGYTF. The CDR3, as DNA: TGTGCCAGCAGCTTAGCCCGGGGTGGCTACACCTTC.

This clonotype was recorded at least ten times. The V call is TRBV6-1, the J call TRBJ1-4; D call uncertain. CDR1 and CDR2 (germline): MNHNS, SASEGT. This CDR3 has 16 amino acids. The V end lost 5 bases, the J end lost 5 bases, and 18 bases lay between the germline ends. The DNA of the CDR3 is TGTGCCAGCAGTAACCAACTACAAGTCGAGAATGAAAAACTGTTTTTT. Its protein product is CASSNQLQVENEKLFF.

The chain has TRBV29-1 and TRBJ2-1; 10 bases are shared with TRBD2. This CDR3 has 17 residues. J gave up 0 bases and V 6 bases, and 11 bases lay outside the gene matches. The germline CDR1 and CDR2 sequences are SQVTM and ANQGSEA. The DNA of the CDR3 is TGCAGCGTCGCCGGGATAGCGGGGGGAAGCTCCTACAATGAGCAGTTCTTC. As protein: CSVAGIAGGSSYNEQFF.

This rearrangement joins TRBV29-1 to TRBJ1-2; the D is unclear. Germline CDR1 and CDR2: SQVTM and ANQGSEA. V lost 7 bases, J lost 5 bases, and 11 bases lay in between. The CDR3 spans 11 residues. In DNA form, the CDR3 reads TGCAGCGCCCTTGGGGAGTATGGCTACACCTTC. It codes for CSALGEYGYTF.

V is TRBV9 and J is TRBJ2-7; no firm D call. V was clipped by 10 bases and J by 3 bases, with 5 bases between them. Per germline, CDR1 SGDLS and CDR2 YYNGEE. The CDR3 has 9 amino acids. CDR3 sequence reads: CALGYEQYV. The DNA for the CDR3 is TGTGCCCTAGGCTACGAGCAGTACGTC.

This clonotype was seen at least ten times. The chain recombines TRBV28 with TRBJ1-1; D is unclear. This CDR3 comprises 11 residues. Germline V gene sequence: CDR1 MDHEN, CDR2 SYDVKM. Trimming took 8 bases from V and 3 from J, leaving 7 bases between them. The CDR3 here is CASHGDTEAFF. The CDR3 DNA is TGTGCCAGCCACGGGGACACTGAAGCTTTCTTT.

The gene calls are TRBV5-1 and TRBJ2-3, with 9 nucleotides matching TRBD2. This CDR3 contains 15 residues. Unmatched junction bases numbered 5, after V lost 4 bases and J lost 2 bases. Per germline, CDR1 SGHRS and CDR2 YFSETQ. This CDR3 is CASSRLAASTDTQYF. The CDR3, as DNA: TGCGCCAGCAGCCGACTAGCGGCTTCCACAGATACGCAGTATTTT.

The J gene is TRBJ2-1, the V gene TRBV3-1; 13 nucleotides agree with TRBD2. The junction had 9 bases not matched to a gene; V was cut back by 1 base and J by 9 bases. Germline values: CDR1 LGHDT, CDR2 YNNKEL (reference sequence). The CDR3 contains 17 residues. The CDR3: CASSQGRLAGGGREQFF. The CDR3 DNA reads as TGTGCCAGCAGCCAAGGAAGACTAGCGGGAGGTGGGCGTGAGCAGTTCTTC.

This clonotype was detected many times. This chain joins TRBV7-3 and TRBJ2-1; the D gene is possibly TRBD2 (6 bases). Germline V gene lookup returns CDR1 SGHTA and CDR2 FQGTGA. This CDR3 has 14 amino acids. V was cut by 5 bases and J by 10 bases, with 18 bases left in between. CDR3 sequence: CASSPHPGVDEQFF. CDR3 DNA sequence: TGTGCCAGCAGCCCCCACCCGGGGGTTGACGAGCAGTTCTTC.

This clonotype was seen a few times. This may arise from a read error, as a much more abundant clone is one base away. The chain couples TRBV27 to TRBJ2-3; D gene uncertain. CDR3 length equals 13 residues. From germline, CDR1 is MNHEY and CDR2 SMNVEV (reference sequence). CDR3 sequence reads: CAGSPLGADTQYF. The CDR3 DNA reads TGTGCCGGCAGTCCACTGGGTGCAGATACGCAGTATTTT.

This rearrangement joins TRBV20-1 to TRBJ2-1, with TRBD1 matching 8 bases. CDR3 size: 13 residues. Per the germline V gene, CDR1 is DFQATT and CDR2 is SNEGSKA (reference sequence). CDR3 nucleotide sequence: TGCTGCCCGGACAGGGCGGGGAACAATGAGCAGTTCTTC. Encoded protein: CCPDRAGNNEQFF.